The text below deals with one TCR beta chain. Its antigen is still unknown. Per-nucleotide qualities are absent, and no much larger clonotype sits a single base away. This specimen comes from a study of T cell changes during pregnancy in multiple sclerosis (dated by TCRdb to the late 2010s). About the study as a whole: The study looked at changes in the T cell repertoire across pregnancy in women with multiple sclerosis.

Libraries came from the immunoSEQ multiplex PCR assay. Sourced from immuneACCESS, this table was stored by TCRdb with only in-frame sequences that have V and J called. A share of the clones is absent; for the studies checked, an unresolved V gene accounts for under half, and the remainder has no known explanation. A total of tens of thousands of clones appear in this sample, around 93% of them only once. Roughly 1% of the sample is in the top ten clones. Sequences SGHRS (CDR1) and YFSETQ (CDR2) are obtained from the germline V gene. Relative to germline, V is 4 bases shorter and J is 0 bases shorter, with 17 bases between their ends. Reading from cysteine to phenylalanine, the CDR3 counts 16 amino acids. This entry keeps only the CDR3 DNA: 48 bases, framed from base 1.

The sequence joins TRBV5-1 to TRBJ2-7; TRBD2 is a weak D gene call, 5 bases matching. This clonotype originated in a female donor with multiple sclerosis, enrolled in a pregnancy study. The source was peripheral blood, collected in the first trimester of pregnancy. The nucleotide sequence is TGCGCCAGCAGCGGAGGCGGCGTGGGGAGCTCCTACGAGCAGTACTTC. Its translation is CASSGGGVGSSYEQYF.